The subject of this entry is one T cell receptor (beta chain). Its cognate antigen is unknown. Sequenced by immunoSEQ multiplex PCR; TCRdb stores in-frame clones only, minus some. This table holds about 110,000 clones, more than 70% found once. The data stem from a study of PD-1 blockade in classical Hodgkin lymphoma. Documented time point: cycle 4 day 1 (C4D1), after more than five weeks of nivolumab. No patient escaped relapse after autologous stem cell transplantation, and brentuximab vedotin exposure varied. The germline gives CDR1 SGHRS, CDR2 YFSETQ. Trimming took 0 bases from V and 3 from J; bases not matched to a gene: 7. The CDR3 totals 16 residues. The study, taken as a whole, reports: Repertoire differences lack defined causes, possibly disease activity or prior therapy.

J is TRBJ1-1 and V is TRBV5-1; 8 positions agree with TRBD1. Sequencing used peripheral blood mononuclear cells (PBMCs), obtained before the fourth cycle of nivolumab. This receptor was identified in a human donor with classical Hodgkin lymphoma. CDR3 amino acids: CASSLAGGEGDTEAFF. The CDR3, as DNA: TGCGCCAGCAGCTTGGCAGGGGGCGAGGGGGACACTGAAGCTTTCTTT.